This T cell receptor beta chain comes out of a study of regulatory T cells in long-lasting Graves disease. Trimming removed 4 bases from V and 8 bases from J; junction bases left unmatched: 10. CDR1 is SGHDT, CDR2 YYEEEE, per germline. The CDR3 has 15 amino acids. Time point in this sample: newly diagnosed GD, antithyroid drugs for less than 3 months. PBMC-derived RNA was used for the TCR library. The patients were drawn from one endocrinology department in Xi'an, China. This clonotype was recorded many times. Arm-PCR with iRepertoire HTBI primers amplified the CDR3 regions for these TCR beta libraries. Methods used by the authors: Identification across samples found some 60 TRBV and approximately 15 TRBJ segments. MiXCR, applied by TCRdb to the multiplex PCR reads, yields one record per CDR3 protein. The V and J calls shown here were made by TCRdb, not taken from the authors' results. The sample gives under 250,000 distinct CDR3 sequences, over 20% of which show up once; approximately 13% is in the top ten.

The rearrangement joins TRBV5-6 to TRBJ2-3; TRBD2 aligns across 10 bases. The source was peripheral blood mononuclear cells (PBMCs), collected at new diagnosis, from a patient treated with antithyroid drugs. The sequence came from a female donor with Graves disease. As DNA, the CDR3 is TGTGCCAGCAGCCCTCTAGCGGGAGATTCTGGTACGCAGTATTTT. Its protein is CASSPLAGDSGTQYF.